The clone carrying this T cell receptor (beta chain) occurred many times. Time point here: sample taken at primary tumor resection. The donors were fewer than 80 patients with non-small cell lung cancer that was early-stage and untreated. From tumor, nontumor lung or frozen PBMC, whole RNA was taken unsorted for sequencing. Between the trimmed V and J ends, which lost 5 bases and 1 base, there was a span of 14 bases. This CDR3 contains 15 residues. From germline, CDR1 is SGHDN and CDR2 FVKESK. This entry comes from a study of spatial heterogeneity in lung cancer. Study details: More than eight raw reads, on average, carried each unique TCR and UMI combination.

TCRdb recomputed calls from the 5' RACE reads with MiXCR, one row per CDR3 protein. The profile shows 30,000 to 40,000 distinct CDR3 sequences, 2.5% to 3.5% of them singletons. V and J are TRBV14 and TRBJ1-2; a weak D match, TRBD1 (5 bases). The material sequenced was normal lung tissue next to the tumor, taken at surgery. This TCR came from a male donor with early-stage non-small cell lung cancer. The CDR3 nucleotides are TGTGCCAGCAGCACGGGACCAGTGCGTAACTATGGCTACACCTTC. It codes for CASSTGPVRNYGYTF.